These T cell receptor beta chains were read from a single sample in a study of PD-1 blockade in mismatch repair-deficient tumors. Some clones are missing from TCRdb's copy, which holds only in-frame ones; the method was immunoSEQ multiplex PCR. The sample holds more than 15,000 clones, 84% seen once. The sequencing used PBMCs, collected 4 weeks after starting pembrolizumab. The receptors were sampled from an adult with mismatch repair-deficient cancer. Both conserved end residues are part of each CDR3.

j_gene | v_gene | CDR3aa
TRBJ1-2 | TRBV10-3 | CAISEELFGYTF
TRBJ2-5 | TRBV12-5 | CASGPGGEKTQYF
TRBJ2-7 | TRBV18 | CASSPPASKPGQYLMEQYF
TRBJ2-1 | TRBV27 | CASSLYGEQFF
TRBJ2-3 | TRBV10-3 | CAIRRLAADTDTQYF
TRBJ1-3 | TRBV28 | CASSLLAGNTIYF
TRBJ2-4 | TRBV4-1 | CASSQVGGDIQYF
TRBJ2-1 | TRBV7-9 | CASSLGSPGQGNNEQFF
TRBJ2-1 | TRBV30 | CAWSEGVSLKQFF
TRBJ2-7 | TRBV30 | CAWSLGQTHEQYF
TRBJ2-7 | TRBV13 | CASSPGTGSEQYF
TRBJ2-7 | TRBV2 | CASSSQLGPYEQYF
TRBJ1-1 | TRBV27 | CASSPRDRGLTNTEAFF
TRBJ1-2 | TRBV11-2 | CASSLSRTGGRSGYTF